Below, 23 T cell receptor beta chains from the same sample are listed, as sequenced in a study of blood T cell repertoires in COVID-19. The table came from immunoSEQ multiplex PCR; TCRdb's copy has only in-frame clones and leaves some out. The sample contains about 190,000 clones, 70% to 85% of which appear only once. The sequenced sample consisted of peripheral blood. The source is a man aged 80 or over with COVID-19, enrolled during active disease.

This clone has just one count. The CDR3 region has the DNA TGTGCCAGCAGCCCGGGACTAGACTACGAGCAGTACTTC. The encoded protein is CASSPGLDYEQYF. This chain uses TRBV7-2 with TRBJ2-7; 8 bases fit TRBD2. V shed 5 bases and J 3 bases; nucleotides not matched to a gene: 3. The CDR3 consists of 13 residues. CDR1 SGHTA and CDR2 FQGNSA come from the germline V gene.

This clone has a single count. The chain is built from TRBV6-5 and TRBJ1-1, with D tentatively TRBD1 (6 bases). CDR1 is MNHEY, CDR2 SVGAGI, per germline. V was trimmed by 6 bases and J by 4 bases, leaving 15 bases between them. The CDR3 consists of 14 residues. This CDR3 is CASRQPGHFTEAFF. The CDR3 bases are TGTGCCAGCAGGCAACCGGGACACTTCACTGAAGCTTTCTTT.

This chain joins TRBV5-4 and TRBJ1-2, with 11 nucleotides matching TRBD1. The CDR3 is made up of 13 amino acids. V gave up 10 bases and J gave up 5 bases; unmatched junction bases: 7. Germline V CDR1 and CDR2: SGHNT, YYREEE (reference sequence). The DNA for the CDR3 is TGTGCCGGACAGGGGGCAGGGACTTATGGCTACACCTTC. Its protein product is CAGQGAGTYGYTF.

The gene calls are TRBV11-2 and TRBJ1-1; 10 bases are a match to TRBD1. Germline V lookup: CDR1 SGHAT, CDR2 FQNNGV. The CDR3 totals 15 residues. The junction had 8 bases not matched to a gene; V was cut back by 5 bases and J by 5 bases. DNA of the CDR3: TGTGCCAGCAGCCCCCGGGACAGGGGAGAGACTGAAGCTTTCTTT. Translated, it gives CASSPRDRGETEAFF.

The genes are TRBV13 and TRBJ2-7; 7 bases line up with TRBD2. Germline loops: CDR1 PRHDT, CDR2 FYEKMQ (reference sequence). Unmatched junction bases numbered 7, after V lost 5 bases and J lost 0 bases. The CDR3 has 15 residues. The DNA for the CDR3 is TGTGCCAGCAGCCGTGAGCGGGGCCTCTCCTACGAGCAGTACTTC. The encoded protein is CASSRERGLSYEQYF.

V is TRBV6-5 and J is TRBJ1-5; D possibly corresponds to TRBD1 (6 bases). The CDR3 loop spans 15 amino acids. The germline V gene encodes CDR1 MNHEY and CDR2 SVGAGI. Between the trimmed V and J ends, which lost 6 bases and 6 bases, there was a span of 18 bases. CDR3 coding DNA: TGTGCCAGCAGCTTCGGACAGCCTTCGGGTCAGCCCCAGCATTTT. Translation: CASSFGQPSGQPQHF.

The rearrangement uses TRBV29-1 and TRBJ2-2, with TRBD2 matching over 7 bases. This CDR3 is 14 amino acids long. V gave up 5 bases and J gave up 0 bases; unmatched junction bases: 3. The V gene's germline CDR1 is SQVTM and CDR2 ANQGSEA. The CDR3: CSVSGGTNTGELFF. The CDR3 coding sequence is TGCAGCGTTTCGGGGGGAACGAACACCGGGGAGCTGTTTTTT.

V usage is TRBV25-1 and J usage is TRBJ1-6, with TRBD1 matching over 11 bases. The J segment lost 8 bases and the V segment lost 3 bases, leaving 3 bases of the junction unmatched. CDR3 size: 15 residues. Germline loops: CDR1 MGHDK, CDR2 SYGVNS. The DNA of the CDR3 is TGTGCCAGCAGTGACGTGGACAGGGGGCATTCACCCCTCCACTTT. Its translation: CASSDVDRGHSPLHF. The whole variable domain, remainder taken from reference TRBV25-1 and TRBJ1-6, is EADIYQTPRYLVIGTGKKITLECSQTMGHDKMYWYQQDPGMELHLIHYSYGVNSTEKGDLSSESTVSRIRTEHFPLTLESARPSHTSQYLCASSDVDRGHSPLHFGNGTRLTVT.

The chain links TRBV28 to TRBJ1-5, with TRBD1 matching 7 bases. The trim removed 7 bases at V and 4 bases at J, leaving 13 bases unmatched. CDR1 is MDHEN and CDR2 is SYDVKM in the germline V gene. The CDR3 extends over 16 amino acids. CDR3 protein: CASKFWDSLQNQPQHF. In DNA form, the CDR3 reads TGTGCCAGCAAATTTTGGGACAGTCTACAGAATCAGCCCCAGCATTTT.

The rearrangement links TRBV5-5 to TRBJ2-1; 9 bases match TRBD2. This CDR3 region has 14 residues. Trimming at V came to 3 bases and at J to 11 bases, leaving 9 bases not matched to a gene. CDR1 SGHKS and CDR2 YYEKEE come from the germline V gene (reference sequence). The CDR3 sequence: CASSSSSGEVKQFF. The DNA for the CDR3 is TGTGCCAGCAGCTCCTCTAGCGGGGAGGTTAAGCAGTTCTTC. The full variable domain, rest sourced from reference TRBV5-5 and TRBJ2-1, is DAGVTQSPTHLIKTRGQQVTLRCSPISGHKSVSWYQQVLGQGPQFIFQYYEKEERGRGNFPDRFSARQFPNYSSELNVNALLLGDSALYLCASSSSSGEVKQFFGPGTRLTVL.

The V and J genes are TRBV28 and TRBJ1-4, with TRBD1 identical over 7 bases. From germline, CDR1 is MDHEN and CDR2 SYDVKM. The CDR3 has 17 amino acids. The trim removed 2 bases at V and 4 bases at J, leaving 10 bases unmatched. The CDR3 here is CASSLSAWTGDNEKLFF. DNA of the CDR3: TGTGCCAGCAGTTTAAGCGCTTGGACAGGAGATAATGAAAAACTGTTTTTT.

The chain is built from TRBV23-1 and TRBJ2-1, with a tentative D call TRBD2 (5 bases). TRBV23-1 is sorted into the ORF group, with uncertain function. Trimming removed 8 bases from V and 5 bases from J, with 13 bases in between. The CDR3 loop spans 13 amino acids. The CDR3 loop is CASYGKEDNEQFF. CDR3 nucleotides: TGCGCCAGCTACGGCAAGGAGGACAATGAGCAGTTCTTC.

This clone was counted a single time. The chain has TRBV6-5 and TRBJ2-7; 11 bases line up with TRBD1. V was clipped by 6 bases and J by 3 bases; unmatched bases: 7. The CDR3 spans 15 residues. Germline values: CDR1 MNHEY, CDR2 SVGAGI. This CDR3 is CASSKAGTGGYEQYF. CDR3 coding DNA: TGTGCCAGCAGCAAAGCCGGGACAGGGGGCTACGAGCAGTACTTC.

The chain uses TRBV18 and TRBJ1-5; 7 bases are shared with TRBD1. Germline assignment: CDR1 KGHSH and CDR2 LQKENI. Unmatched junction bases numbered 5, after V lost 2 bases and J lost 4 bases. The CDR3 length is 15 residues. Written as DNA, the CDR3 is TGTGCCAGCTCACCAAGTCAGGGGGTGAATCAGCCCCAGCATTTT. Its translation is CASSPSQGVNQPQHF.

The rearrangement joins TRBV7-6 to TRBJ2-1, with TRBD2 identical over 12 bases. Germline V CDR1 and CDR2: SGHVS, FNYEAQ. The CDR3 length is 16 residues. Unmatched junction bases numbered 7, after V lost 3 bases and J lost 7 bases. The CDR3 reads CASSFSTSGGLNEQFF. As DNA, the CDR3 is TGTGCCAGCAGCTTTTCGACTAGCGGGGGCCTAAATGAGCAGTTCTTC.

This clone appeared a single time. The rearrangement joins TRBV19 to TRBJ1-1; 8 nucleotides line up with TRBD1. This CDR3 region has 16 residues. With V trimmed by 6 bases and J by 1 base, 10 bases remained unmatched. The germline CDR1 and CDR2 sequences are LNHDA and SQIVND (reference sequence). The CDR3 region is CASSNKMGTGNTEAFF. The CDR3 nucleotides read TGTGCCAGTAGCAACAAAATGGGGACAGGGAACACTGAAGCTTTCTTT.

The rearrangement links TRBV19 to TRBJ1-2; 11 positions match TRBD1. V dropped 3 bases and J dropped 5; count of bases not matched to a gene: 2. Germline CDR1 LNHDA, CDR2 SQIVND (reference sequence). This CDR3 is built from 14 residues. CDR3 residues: CASSMDRGQYGYTF. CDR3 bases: TGTGCCAGTAGTATGGACAGGGGGCAATATGGCTACACCTTC.

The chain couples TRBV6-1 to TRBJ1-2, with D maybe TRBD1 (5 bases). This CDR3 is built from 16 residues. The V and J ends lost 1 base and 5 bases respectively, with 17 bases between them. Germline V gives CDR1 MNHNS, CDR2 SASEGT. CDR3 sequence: CASSEGPGGIRYGYTF. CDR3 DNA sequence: TGTGCCAGCAGTGAAGGACCTGGGGGGATTCGGTATGGCTACACCTTC.

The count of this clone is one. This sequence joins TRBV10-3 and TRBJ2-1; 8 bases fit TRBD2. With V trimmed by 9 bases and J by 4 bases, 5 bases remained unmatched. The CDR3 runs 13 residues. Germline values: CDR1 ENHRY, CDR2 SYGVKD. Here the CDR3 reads CAMTSALYNEQFF. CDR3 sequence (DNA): TGTGCCATGACTAGCGCCCTTTACAATGAGCAGTTCTTC.

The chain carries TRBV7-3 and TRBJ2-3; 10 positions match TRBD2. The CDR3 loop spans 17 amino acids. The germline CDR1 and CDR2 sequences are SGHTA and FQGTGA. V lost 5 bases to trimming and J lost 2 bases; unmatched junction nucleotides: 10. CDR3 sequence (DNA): TGTGCCAGCAGCCCCCGGTGGCTAGCGGGGGCCACAGATACGCAGTATTTT. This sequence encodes CASSPRWLAGATDTQYF.

For the CDR3, the DNA is TGTGCCAGCAGTACAGGGTTGTCCACTGAAGCTTTCTTT. Amino acids: CASSTGLSTEAFF. This chain uses TRBV6-5 with TRBJ1-1, with D possibly TRBD1 on 6 matching bases. The CDR3 consists of 13 residues. Between the trimmed V and J ends, which lost 5 bases and 4 bases, there was a span of 11 bases. Germline V CDR1 and CDR2: MNHEY, SVGAGI.

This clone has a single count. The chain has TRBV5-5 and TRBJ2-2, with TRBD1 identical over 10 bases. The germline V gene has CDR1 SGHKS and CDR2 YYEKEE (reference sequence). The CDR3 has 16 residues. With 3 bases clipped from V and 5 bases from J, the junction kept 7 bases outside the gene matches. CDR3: CASSSRTGGGTGELFF. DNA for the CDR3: TGTGCCAGCAGCTCCAGGACAGGGGGGGGGACCGGGGAGCTGTTTTTT.

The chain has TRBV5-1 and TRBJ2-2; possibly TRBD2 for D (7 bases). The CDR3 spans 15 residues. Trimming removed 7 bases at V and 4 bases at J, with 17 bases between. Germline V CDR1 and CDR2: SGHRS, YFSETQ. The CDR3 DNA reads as TGCGCCAGCGGCTCGGGGGGCGCGTCCACCGGGGAGCTGTTTTTT. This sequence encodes CASGSGGASTGELFF.